The T cell receptor (beta chain) described here comes from a study of blood T cell repertoires in COVID-19. Study-level information: Spain, Italy and the United States supplied samples that represented acute and convalescent COVID-19.

Sequencing was performed with immunoSEQ multiplex PCR; in TCRdb, only in-frame clones are kept and a portion is missing. The sample shows approximately 400,000 clones, roughly 90% of them seen only once. This CDR3 has 13 residues. Per germline, CDR1 SGHNT and CDR2 YYREEE (reference sequence). Trimming removed 4 bases from V and 9 bases from J; junction bases left unmatched: 9. This sequence joins TRBV5-4 and TRBJ2-7, with 8 nucleotides matching TRBD1. Source material: PBMCs or T cells enriched from blood (not recorded which). The sequence derives from a woman aged 40-49 years who had been exposed to COVID-19. The CDR3: CASSTDRGPRQYF. For the CDR3, the DNA is TGTGCCAGCAGCACCGACAGGGGCCCCCGGCAGTACTTC.